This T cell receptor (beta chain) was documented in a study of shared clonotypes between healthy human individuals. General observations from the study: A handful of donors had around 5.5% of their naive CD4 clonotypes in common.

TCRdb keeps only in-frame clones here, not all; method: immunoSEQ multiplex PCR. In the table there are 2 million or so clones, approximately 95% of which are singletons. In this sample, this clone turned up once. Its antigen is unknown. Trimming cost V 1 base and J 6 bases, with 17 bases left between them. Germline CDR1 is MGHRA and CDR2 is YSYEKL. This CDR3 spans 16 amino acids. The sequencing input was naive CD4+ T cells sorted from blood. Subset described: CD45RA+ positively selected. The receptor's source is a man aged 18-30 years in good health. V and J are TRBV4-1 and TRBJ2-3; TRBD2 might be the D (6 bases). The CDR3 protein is CASSQGTTSMGDTQYF. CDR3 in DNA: TGCGCCAGCAGCCAAGGGACTACTTCGATGGGGGATACGCAGTATTTT.